Each of the 13 T cell receptor beta chains below was sequenced from the same sample in a study of blood T cell repertoires in COVID-19. Only in-frame clones appear in the TCRdb table, and some are missing; sequencing was by immunoSEQ multiplex PCR. The repertoire has 70,000 to 100,000 clones, roughly 80% of them found once; the top ten carry 12%. The sequenced sample consisted of peripheral blood. These receptors originate from a human donor in a cohort sampled during active COVID-19.

This clone was counted once. This rearrangement joins TRBV2 to TRBJ1-1, with D unclear. In germline, CDR1 is SNHLY, CDR2 FYNNEI. This CDR3 has 14 residues. Trimming took 6 bases from V and 1 from J, leaving 12 bases between them. CDR3 coding DNA: TGTGCCAGCAGCCTAGAACGGGGGAACACTGAAGCTTTCTTT. Protein product: CASSLERGNTEAFF.

The CDR3 coding sequence is TGTGCCAGCAGCCTCTATCCGACAGGTAACACTGAAGCTTTCTTT. It translates to CASSLYPTGNTEAFF. The chain has TRBV9 and TRBJ1-1; maybe TRBD1 (6 bases). The germline V gene encodes CDR1 SGDLS and CDR2 YYNGEE. Trimming shortened V by 4 bases and J by 2 bases, and 15 bases separated the two germline ends. The CDR3 is made up of 15 amino acids.

The chain carries TRBV28 and TRBJ1-2; 7 nucleotides agree with TRBD1. The V gene end was trimmed by 2 bases and the J gene end by 7 bases; junction bases not matched to a gene: 7. CDR1 MDHEN and CDR2 SYDVKM come from the germline V gene. This CDR3 has 14 amino acids. In DNA, the CDR3 is TGTGCCAGCAGTTTAAGGGGGCGTGGTTTTGGCTACACCTTC. Protein product: CASSLRGRGFGYTF.

This clone was observed a handful of times. V is TRBV21-1 and J is TRBJ2-3; the DNA was not compared with TRBD1, the D call given in the table. TRBV21-1 is deemed a pseudogene. The CDR3 runs 16 residues. The CDR3 region has the DNA TGTGCCAGTGGGGGGCCCGCGGACAGGGATATTGATACGCAGTATTTT. As protein: CASGGPADRDIDTQYF.

The rearrangement links TRBV5-1 to TRBJ2-3, with D possibly being TRBD1 (5 bases). CDR1 SGHRS and CDR2 YFSETQ come from the germline V gene. The CDR3 has 13 amino acids. V was pared by 2 bases and J by 3 bases, with 7 bases between. CDR3: CASSFPGTDTQYF. In nucleotides, the CDR3 is TGCGCCAGCAGCTTCCCAGGGACAGATACGCAGTATTTT. The entire variable domain, with the rest obtained from reference TRBV5-1 and TRBJ2-3, is as follows: KAGVTQTPRYLIKTRGQQVTLSCSPISGHRSVSWYQQTPGQGLQFLFEYFSETQRNKGNFPGRFSGRQFSNSRSEMNVSTLELGDSALYLCASSFPGTDTQYFGPGTRLTVL.

This rearrangement joins TRBV5-4 to TRBJ2-7; 8 nucleotides align to TRBD1. The CDR3 consists of 16 residues. The germline CDR1 and CDR2 sequences are SGHNT and YYREEE (reference sequence). The trim removed 0 bases at V and 0 bases at J, leaving 5 bases unmatched. As DNA, the CDR3 is TGTGCCAGCAGCTTGGATGCGACAGGGGCCTCCTACGAGCAGTACTTC. It codes for CASSLDATGASYEQYF.

This chain uses TRBV19 with TRBJ1-5; 8 bases map to TRBD1. V shed 3 bases, J shed 10 bases, and the junction held 14 bases outside the gene matches. This CDR3 is built from 16 residues. Germline-derived CDR1 and CDR2 are LNHDA and SQIVND (reference sequence). Here the CDR3 DNA reads TGTGCCAGTAGTATGAGTACAGGACAGGGTATCAGCCCCCAGCATTTT. Its translation is CASSMSTGQGISPQHF.

The chain couples TRBV28 to TRBJ2-7, with D maybe TRBD1 (6 bases). Germline assignment: CDR1 MDHEN and CDR2 SYDVKM. The V and J ends lost 7 bases and 7 bases respectively, with 23 bases between them. CDR3 length: 15 residues. In DNA form, the CDR3 reads TGTGCCAGCACCTTAGTTCGGCAGGGGCTGGGGGAGCAGTACTTC. It encodes CASTLVRQGLGEQYF.

The chain recombines TRBV27 with TRBJ1-1; 7 positions match TRBD1. The CDR3 is 14 residues long. Germline trimming cut 6 bases from V and 5 bases from J; bases unmatched to any gene: 9. Germline V gene data show CDR1 as MNHEY and CDR2 as SMNVEV (reference sequence). The CDR3 is CASSLNRGETEAFF. CDR3 DNA sequence: TGTGCCAGCAGCCTAAACAGGGGCGAGACTGAAGCTTTCTTT.

The chain combines TRBV5-6 with TRBJ1-1; D gene unclear. CDR1 and CDR2 from the germline V gene are SGHDT and YYEEEE. The CDR3 is 15 residues long. Trimming removed 4 bases at V and 0 bases at J, with 13 bases between. The CDR3 region is CASSPIGGMNTEAFF. DNA of the CDR3: TGTGCCAGCAGCCCCATAGGAGGTATGAACACTGAAGCTTTCTTT.

The genes are TRBV5-1 and TRBJ1-4; possible D gene TRBD1, 5 bases. Per germline, CDR1 SGHRS and CDR2 YFSETQ. V was shortened by 0 bases and J by 4 bases, with 13 bases between the two germline ends. The CDR3 length is 16 residues. The CDR3 coding sequence is TGCGCCAGCAGCTTGGCCCCTTCGGGGGTTAATGAAAAACTGTTTTTT. This gives the protein CASSLAPSGVNEKLFF.

This clone appeared a single time. The J gene is TRBJ1-1, the V gene TRBV5-1; a possible D gene is TRBD1 (5 bases). The CDR3 extends over 15 amino acids. Trimming removed 0 bases at V and 1 base at J, with 10 bases between. Germline V gives CDR1 SGHRS, CDR2 YFSETQ. For the CDR3, the DNA is TGCGCCAGCAGCTTGGATGGACACCGGAACACTGAAGCTTTCTTT. It codes for CASSLDGHRNTEAFF.

The rearrangement uses TRBV9 and TRBJ2-1; TRBD2 matches at 14 bases. This CDR3 is 16 amino acids long. The germline V gene has CDR1 SGDLS and CDR2 YYNGEE. V was pared by 4 bases and J by 7 bases, with 7 bases of the junction left unmatched. The CDR3 nucleotides read TGTGCCAGCAGCCCCCCCGGGACTAGCGGGAGAAATGAGCAGTTCTTC. Its protein is CASSPPGTSGRNEQFF.